This TCR beta chain is from a study of patients and donors after allogeneic stem cell transplantation. The table lists this clonotype with a few counts. CDR1 LGHNA and CDR2 YSLEER come from the germline V gene. V was pared by 4 bases and J by 6 bases, with 6 bases of the junction left unmatched. This CDR3 spans 13 amino acids. In TCRdb, the RT-PCR reads were re-called with MiXCR into one record per CDR3 protein. The data contain about 960,000 distinct CDR3 sequences, roughly 17% of them seen just once; the ten biggest clones take up 5% to 7.5%. The sequence was obtained from a human donor who was either an allogeneic HSCT recipient or a stem cell or donor lymphocyte infusion donor (not recorded which). It is not recorded whose cells these are; they may come from a transplant donor. Material for sequencing was blood, either unsorted or a sorted T cell fraction (not recorded which). This sequence joins TRBV4-3 and TRBJ2-7, with 7 bases lining up with TRBD2. CDR3: CASSPRLAAEQYF. The CDR3, as DNA: TGCGCCAGCAGCCCTAGGCTAGCGGCCGAGCAGTACTTC.